This T cell receptor beta chain is drawn from a study of cytomegalovirus exposure and HLA in healthy donors. The overall study: Prior work identified 120 million or so unique TCR beta sequences in some 180 million T cells. Study outcomes and limitations: Indistinguishability led to the exclusion of some V segments, TRBV6-2 and TRBV6-3 included. Among the sequence variants, a highly shared cluster was likely an artifact of sequencing.

The CDR3 has 15 residues. V dropped 2 bases and J dropped 6 bases, with 11 bases sitting between them. In germline, CDR1 is SGHAT, CDR2 FQNNGV. The PCR contained 60 Vbeta and 13 Jbeta primers. Profiled with immunoSEQ multiplex PCR; TCRdb holds only in-frame clones, not every one. The table has around 140,000 clones, about 83% seen once; the top ten hold 4% to 6.5%. Of note for this clone: Its specificity is not known.

V gene TRBV11-2 combines with J gene TRBJ1-6, with no clear D. The sequencing input was PBMCs. This receptor was obtained from a woman aged 30 to 39 in good health and CMV-seronegative. The CDR3 region is CASSLNPGSNSPLHF. The CDR3 DNA follows: TGTGCCAGCAGCTTAAATCCAGGATCTAATTCACCCCTCCACTTT.